Shown below are 14 T cell receptor beta chains from a single sample sequenced in a study of blood T cell repertoires in COVID-19. The table came from immunoSEQ multiplex PCR; TCRdb's copy has only in-frame clones and leaves some out. The repertoire includes tens of thousands of clones, approximately 82% of them detected once, and 5% to 6% sits in the top ten. The sequenced material came from peripheral blood. Receptors were obtained from a man aged 45-65 years with active COVID-19.

This sequence joins TRBV7-3 and TRBJ2-1; TRBD2 aligns across 8 bases. The CDR3 totals 15 residues. Losses at the gene ends were 5 bases for V and 3 bases for J; bases not matched to a gene: 6. In germline, CDR1 is SGHTA, CDR2 FQGTGA. The CDR3 region has the DNA TGTGCCAGCAGCCGGGCGGGAGGATTCTACAATGAGCAGTTCTTC. Residues: CASSRAGGFYNEQFF.

This rearrangement joins TRBV4-1 to TRBJ1-5, with TRBD1 matching over 10 bases. Trimming took 0 bases from V and 7 from J; bases not matched to a gene: 12. From germline, CDR1 is MGHRA and CDR2 YSYEKL. The CDR3 consists of 18 residues. For the CDR3, the DNA is TGCGCCAGCAGCCAAGATCACGGGGCGACAGGGGGCGGGCAGCCCCAGCATTTT. Translating gives CASSQDHGATGGGQPQHF.

The CDR3 region is CASRTGGNDYGYTF. CDR3 in DNA: TGTGCCAGCCGTACAGGGGGAAACGACTATGGCTACACCTTC. The V and J genes are TRBV6-5 and TRBJ1-2, with 8 bases lining up with TRBD1. Looked up from germline, CDR1 is MNHEY and CDR2 is SVGAGI. The V and J ends lost 8 bases and 3 bases, in that order; junction bases with no gene match: 8. This CDR3 comprises 14 residues.

The J gene is TRBJ2-1, the V gene TRBV9, with TRBD2 identical over 8 bases. Germline CDR1 and CDR2: SGDLS and YYNGEE. Trimming at V came to 3 bases and at J to 0 bases, leaving 5 bases not matched to a gene. CDR3 length equals 16 residues. CDR3 region: CASSGGGGTSYNEQFF. In DNA form, the CDR3 reads TGTGCCAGCAGCGGTGGCGGGGGGACCTCCTACAATGAGCAGTTCTTC.

V is TRBV28 and J is TRBJ2-5; 7 bases line up with TRBD1. The ends lost 7 bases at V and 2 bases at J; junction bases unmatched: 7. This CDR3 has 14 amino acids. Germline V gene lookup returns CDR1 MDHEN and CDR2 SYDVKM. CDR3 in amino acids: CASTYGTDQETQYF. The DNA of the CDR3 is TGTGCCAGCACCTACGGGACAGATCAAGAGACCCAGTACTTC.

CDR3 loop: CASSVEGDWSYEQYF. In DNA form, the CDR3 reads TGTGCCAGCAGTGTCGAAGGGGACTGGTCCTACGAGCAGTACTTC. V is TRBV6-4 and J is TRBJ2-7; TRBD2 is a possible D gene (6 bases). With 4 bases removed from V and 1 base from J, the gap between germline ends came to 14 bases. CDR1 and CDR2 from the germline V gene are MRHNA and SNTAGT. CDR3 size: 15 residues.

This clone was recorded a few times. This rearrangement joins TRBV19 to TRBJ1-4; D is unclear. The CDR3 consists of 15 residues. V was cut by 5 bases and J by 8 bases, with 18 bases left in between. Looked up from germline, CDR1 is LNHDA and CDR2 is SQIVND (reference sequence). The CDR3 coding sequence is TGTGCCAGTAGTCCCCGATCATCAATGAGCGAAAAACTGTTTTTT. Its protein product is CASSPRSSMSEKLFF.

The genes are TRBV29-1 and TRBJ2-7; D is possibly TRBD2 (6 bases). CDR1 and CDR2 from the germline V gene are SQVTM and ANQGSEA. Between the trimmed V and J ends, which lost 7 bases and 2 bases, there was a span of 12 bases. This CDR3 is 12 amino acids long. The DNA for the CDR3 is TGCAGCGCTCTGGGGGGAGCCTACGAGCAGTACTTC. Its translation is CSALGGAYEQYF.

This chain connects TRBV25-1 to TRBJ1-2, with D possibly TRBD1 on 5 matching bases. Germline V lookup: CDR1 MGHDK, CDR2 SYGVNS. The V end was cut by 3 bases, the J end by 2 bases, with 10 bases between. The CDR3 totals 14 residues. CDR3 in amino acids: CASSETGVNYGYTF. For the CDR3, the DNA is TGTGCCAGCAGTGAGACGGGGGTAAACTATGGCTACACCTTC.

This clone has only one observation. J is TRBJ2-7 and V is TRBV27; D gene unclear. V lost 1 base and J 2 bases, leaving 12 bases between the germline ends. The CDR3 is made up of 15 amino acids. Germline values: CDR1 MNHEY, CDR2 SMNVEV (reference sequence). Written as DNA, the CDR3 is TGTGCCAGCAGTTTATATCGGGTCCCCCCCTACGAGCAGTACTTC. Translated, it gives CASSLYRVPPYEQYF.

The chain combines TRBV7-6 with TRBJ2-1; tentatively, D is TRBD1 (6 bases). Germline CDR1 is SGHVS and CDR2 is FNYEAQ. V dropped 1 base and J dropped 7 bases, with 17 bases sitting between them. This CDR3 has 16 amino acids. The CDR3 here is CASSLVRPDSTNEQFF. In nucleotides, the CDR3 is TGTGCCAGCAGCTTAGTTAGACCGGACAGTACGAATGAGCAGTTCTTC.

The rearrangement joins TRBV28 to TRBJ2-7; 15 bases agree with TRBD2. The CDR3 loop spans 16 amino acids. After removal of 4 bases from V and 6 bases from J, the junction contained 7 bases not matched to a gene. The germline gives CDR1 MDHEN, CDR2 SYDVKM. The CDR3 spells CASSYGTSGRSPEQYF. In nucleotides, the CDR3 is TGTGCCAGCAGTTATGGGACTAGCGGGAGGTCGCCCGAGCAGTACTTC.

The V and J genes are TRBV4-2 and TRBJ2-2; 7 bases map to TRBD2. This CDR3 comprises 19 residues. The J segment lost 7 bases and the V segment lost 0 bases, leaving 17 bases of the junction unmatched. CDR1 and CDR2 (germline): LGHNA, YNFKEQ. CDR3 nucleotides: TGTGCCAGCAGCCAAGATTGGAGCCGTAGCGGGCTACGAGGCGGGGAGCTGTTTTTT. This sequence encodes CASSQDWSRSGLRGGELFF.

This chain uses TRBV7-2 with TRBJ2-7; D gene ambiguous. Looked up from germline, CDR1 is SGHTA and CDR2 is FQGNSA. The CDR3 covers 14 residues. V dropped 1 base and J dropped 2 bases, with 9 bases sitting between them. CDR3 residues: CASSLDYSTYEQYF. In nucleotides, the CDR3 is TGTGCCAGCAGCTTAGACTATTCTACCTACGAGCAGTACTTC.